This TCR beta chain was recovered during a study of T cells in Graves' hyperthyroidism and ophthalmopathy. For the study at large: Peripheral blood was obtained at initial diagnosis, preceding any treatment. Study-wide results and caveats: In validation, the model predicted ophthalmopathy. These predictions came a median roughly 6.5 months before onset.

Amplified regions were TCR beta CDR3 sequences from RNA transcripts. In the first-round RT-PCR of the TCR CDR3, the HTBI primer set was used. Via MiXCR, TCRdb re-called the multiplex PCR reads, giving one row per CDR3 protein. The sample has about 210,000 distinct CDR3 sequences; 17% are singletons. This clonotype was counted ten times or more. Its specificity is not known. Germline V lookup: CDR1 MNHNS, CDR2 SASEGT. The junction had 10 bases not matched to a gene; V was cut back by 6 bases and J by 6 bases. CDR3 size: 14 residues. J is TRBJ2-7 and V is TRBV6-1; TRBD2 agrees at 8 bases. This clonotype originated in a man aged 45-65 years with Graves' hyperthyroidism. The sample consisted of blood. CDR3 coding DNA: TGTGCCAGCAGAAAAGCGGGAGCCTTAGGCGAGCAGTACTTC. This codes for CASRKAGALGEQYF.